A single sample gave rise to the 27 T cell receptor beta chains below, sequenced in a study of T cell responses to AZD1222 COVID-19 vaccine (dated by TCRdb to 2020 to 2023). This sample's time point label indicates: baseline before first vaccination. The library was built by means of the immunoSEQ multiplex PCR assay. TCRdb stores this immuneACCESS table with in-frame sequences only. Part of the clones is absent; in the studies checked, under half of the shortfall reflects unresolved V genes, and no reason is known for the rest. For this sample the table gives roughly 100,000 clones, of which around nine tenths were detected only once. Of the sample, approximately 22% falls within the top ten clones. Here the sequenced sample was peripheral blood, taken on day 0 of AZD1222 vaccination. The source of these receptors is an adult in good health.

The V call is TRBV19, the J call TRBJ2-7, with a weak D call TRBD2 (5 bases). CDR1 is LNHDA, CDR2 SQIVND, per germline (reference sequence). V was trimmed by 3 bases and J by 0 bases, leaving 12 bases between them. This CDR3 has 15 residues. CDR3 region: CASSMTGVSSYEQYF. The DNA for the CDR3 is TGTGCCAGTAGTATGACCGGGGTGAGCTCCTACGAGCAGTACTTC.

The V and J genes are TRBV28 and TRBJ1-2; 11 bases map to TRBD1. The V segment lost 6 bases and the J segment 3 bases; nucleotides outside the gene matches: 6. The germline V gene has CDR1 MDHEN and CDR2 SYDVKM. There are 15 residues in the CDR3. The CDR3: CASSVPGQGDYGYTF. The CDR3 coding sequence is TGTGCCAGCAGCGTCCCGGGACAGGGGGACTATGGCTACACCTTC.

The rearrangement links TRBV19 to TRBJ2-3; 8 positions agree with TRBD2. This CDR3 is 13 amino acids long. V lost 5 bases to trimming and J lost 5 bases; unmatched junction nucleotides: 3. The germline V gene has CDR1 LNHDA and CDR2 SQIVND (reference sequence). This chain's CDR3 is CASSQRERDTQYF. CDR3 sequence (DNA): TGTGCCAGTAGTCAGCGGGAGAGAGATACGCAGTATTTT.

The chain uses TRBV10-3 and TRBJ1-2; D perhaps matches TRBD1 (6 bases). The CDR3 covers 15 residues. Trimming removed 0 bases at V and 6 bases at J, with 14 bases between. CDR1 ENHRY and CDR2 SYGVKD come from the germline V gene. The CDR3 protein is CAISESGAGEDGYTF. For the CDR3, the DNA is TGTGCCATCAGTGAGTCGGGGGCAGGGGAGGATGGCTACACCTTC.

The chain combines TRBV5-5 with TRBJ1-2; no clear D. CDR3 length: 17 amino acids. Germline CDR1 and CDR2: SGHKS and YYEKEE (reference sequence). The germline V and J ends were trimmed by 4 bases and 0 bases, with 19 bases remaining between them. The CDR3 DNA follows: TGTGCCAGCAGCCTAGCGTCGGGTGGAGAGGCTAACTATGGCTACACCTTC. It translates to CASSLASGGEANYGYTF. Full variable domain (missing parts from reference TRBV5-5 and TRBJ1-2): DAGVTQSPTHLIKTRGQQVTLRCSPISGHKSVSWYQQVLGQGPQFIFQYYEKEERGRGNFPDRFSARQFPNYSSELNVNALLLGDSALYLCASSLASGGEANYGYTFGSGTRLTVV.

The chain combines TRBV5-5 with TRBJ2-1; unclear D gene. This CDR3 region has 14 residues. Trimming took 4 bases from V and 5 from J, leaving 13 bases between them. Germline CDR1 SGHKS, CDR2 YYEKEE (reference sequence). CDR3: CASSKYGSDNEQFF. The CDR3 DNA reads TGTGCCAGCAGCAAGTACGGGTCCGACAATGAGCAGTTCTTC.

The rearrangement uses TRBV7-2 and TRBJ2-7; D may be TRBD2 (6 bases). Germline V gives CDR1 SGHTA, CDR2 FQGNSA. This CDR3 contains 14 residues. V shed 8 bases and J shed 6 bases, with 20 bases lying between them. The CDR3 DNA reads as TGTGCCAGCGGCGGGCGGGGCGCGACATCCGAGCAGTACTTC. Protein sequence: CASGGRGATSEQYF.

The chain uses TRBV10-3 and TRBJ2-7; 7 bases are a match to TRBD1. The CDR3 consists of 12 residues. Germline trimming cut 6 bases from V and 5 bases from J; bases unmatched to any gene: 4. Germline CDR1 and CDR2: ENHRY and SYGVKD. The CDR3 reads CAISATGDEQYF. The CDR3 nucleotides read TGTGCCATCAGCGCAACAGGGGACGAGCAGTACTTC.

The chain carries TRBV3-1 (or the pseudogene TRBV3-2) and TRBJ2-7; possibly TRBD1 or TRBD2 for D (5 bases each). This CDR3 spans 15 amino acids. In germline, CDR1 is LGHDT, CDR2 YNNKEL (reference sequence). Trimming took off 4 bases at V and 3 bases at J, with 16 bases between the two ends. Written as DNA, the CDR3 is TGTGCCAGCAGCCCGGGGATAGACAGTTTCTACGAGCAGTACTTC. It is translated as CASSPGIDSFYEQYF.

The genes are TRBV29-1 and TRBJ1-1; 7 nucleotides agree with TRBD1. V was clipped by 7 bases and J by 1 base; unmatched bases: 9. The CDR3 loop spans 14 amino acids. Per germline, CDR1 SQVTM and CDR2 ANQGSEA. CDR3 nucleotide sequence: TGCAGCGGGGGACAGCCACTGCGGAACACTGAAGCTTTCTTT. Translation: CSGGQPLRNTEAFF.

The chain joins TRBV3-1 (or the pseudogene TRBV3-2) to TRBJ1-2; D perhaps matches TRBD1 (5 bases). V lost 4 bases and J 3 bases, leaving 24 bases between the germline ends. This CDR3 is 18 amino acids long. In germline, CDR1 is LGHDT, CDR2 YNNKEL (reference sequence). The CDR3 DNA sequence: TGTGCCAGCAGCCCAAGATGGGACTTAATAGGTGGATACTATGGCTACACCTTC. It codes for CASSPRWDLIGGYYGYTF.

The chain links TRBV11-2 to TRBJ2-3; 8 nucleotides line up with TRBD2. Germline-derived CDR1 and CDR2 are SGHAT and FQNNGV. The ends lost 1 base at V and 0 bases at J; junction bases unmatched: 0. The length of the CDR3 is 15 residues. The CDR3 DNA reads TGTGCCAGCAGCTTAGCGGGGGGGAGCACAGATACGCAGTATTTT. The encoded protein is CASSLAGGSTDTQYF. Together with reference TRBV11-2 and TRBJ2-3, the CDR3 gives the full variable domain: EAGVAQSPRYKIIEKRQSVAFWCNPISGHATLYWYQQILGQGPKLLIQFQNNGVVDDSQLPKDRFSAERLKGVDSTLKIQPAKLEDSAVYLCASSLAGGSTDTQYFGPGTRLTVL.

The CDR3 sequence is CASSLRQGGTNEKLFF. CDR3 nucleotide sequence: TGTGCCAGCTCATTAAGACAGGGTGGAACTAATGAAAAACTGTTTTTT. V gene TRBV18 combines with J gene TRBJ1-4, with 7 bases lining up with TRBD1. The CDR3 has 16 residues. Germline V gene sequence: CDR1 KGHSH, CDR2 LQKENI. Trimming removed 5 bases from V and 1 base from J; junction bases left unmatched: 7.

The chain couples TRBV27 to TRBJ1-5; the match to TRBD1 covers 9 bases. Germline assignment: CDR1 MNHEY and CDR2 SMNVEV (reference sequence). V trimming: 7 bases; J trimming: 5 bases; junction bases outside the gene matches: 6. This CDR3 contains 14 residues. CDR3 residues: CASTSGQGDQPQHF. The DNA for the CDR3 is TGTGCCAGCACCTCGGGACAGGGTGATCAGCCCCAGCATTTT.

This chain uses TRBV6-4 with TRBJ1-2; TRBD1 might be the D (6 bases). The CDR3 is 15 residues long. Germline CDR1 reads MRHNA; CDR2 reads SNTAGT. Trimming cost V 0 bases and J 4 bases, with 12 bases left between them. CDR3 region: CASSDSKGQSYGYTF. The CDR3 coding sequence is TGTGCCAGCAGTGACTCGAAAGGACAGAGCTATGGCTACACCTTC.

In the case of this clone: One end of the junction does not line up with germline, which may come from a read error. The chain has TRBV7-7 and TRBJ2-3; D perhaps matches TRBD1 (5 bases). Germline assignment: CDR1 SSHAT and CDR2 FNYEAQ (reference sequence). There are 15 residues in the CDR3. As DNA, the CDR3 is TGTGCTAGCAGCCCGACAGAATCTAGCACAGATACGCAGTATTTT. It translates to CASSPTESSTDTQYF.

V is TRBV11-2 and J is TRBJ1-2; TRBD1 is a possible D gene (6 bases). V was shortened by 5 bases and J by 6 bases, with 10 bases between the two germline ends. The CDR3 is made up of 12 amino acids. Germline CDR1 SGHAT, CDR2 FQNNGV. In DNA form, the CDR3 reads TGTGCCAGCAGCCGCAACAGGGATGGCTACACCTTC. Protein product: CASSRNRDGYTF.

J is TRBJ1-2 and V is TRBV6-5, with unresolved D. CDR3 length equals 15 residues. Germline V CDR1 and CDR2: MNHEY, SVGAGI. Trimming stripped 2 bases from V and 1 base from J, with 11 bases between. The CDR3 here is CASSYEADFNYGYTF. CDR3 in DNA: TGTGCCAGCAGTTACGAGGCAGACTTTAACTATGGCTACACCTTC.

The chain uses TRBV11-1 and TRBJ2-5, with D perhaps assigned TRBD1 or TRBD2 (6 bases each). Per germline, CDR1 SGHAT and CDR2 FQDESV (reference sequence). V lost 5 bases to trimming and J lost 5 bases, with 15 bases between them. This CDR3 has 14 residues. The CDR3, as DNA: TGTGCCAGCAGCCCAACTCGGGGGCGGGAGACCCAGTACTTC. Its translation: CASSPTRGRETQYF.

This chain joins TRBV6-5 and TRBJ2-7; TRBD1 matches 7 bases. The CDR3 is made up of 13 amino acids. The trim removed 2 bases at V and 3 bases at J, leaving 1 base unmatched. Looked up from germline, CDR1 is MNHEY and CDR2 is SVGAGI. The CDR3: CASSYGDSYEQYF. CDR3 in DNA: TGTGCCAGCAGTTACGGGGACAGCTACGAGCAGTACTTC.

The rearrangement joins TRBV19 to TRBJ1-4; D possibly corresponds to TRBD1 (5 bases). CDR1 is LNHDA, CDR2 SQIVND, per germline (reference sequence). Trimming removed 7 bases from V and 6 bases from J, with 9 bases in between. The CDR3 has 12 residues. The chain's CDR3 is CASTPGHEKLFF. The CDR3, as DNA: TGTGCCAGTACTCCGGGGCATGAAAAACTGTTTTTT.

This CDR3 is CASSQTGGGGNTIYF. CDR3 coding DNA: TGTGCCAGCAGCCAGACGGGGGGCGGTGGAAACACCATATATTTT. The gene calls are TRBV7-2 and TRBJ1-3; perhaps TRBD1 as D (6 bases). V gave up 5 bases and J gave up 3 bases, with 14 bases separating them. Per germline, CDR1 SGHTA and CDR2 FQGNSA. The CDR3 loop spans 15 amino acids. The whole variable domain, filled in from reference TRBV7-2 and TRBJ1-3, reads GAGVSQSPSNKVTEKGKDVELRCDPISGHTALYWYRQSLGQGLEFLIYFQGNSAPDKSGLPSDRFSAERTGGSVSTLTIQRTQQEDSAVYLCASSQTGGGGNTIYFGEGSWLTVV.

The chain carries TRBV28 and TRBJ1-1; 10 positions agree with TRBD1. Germline V gives CDR1 MDHEN, CDR2 SYDVKM. This CDR3 is built from 13 residues. V shed 5 bases and J 7 bases; nucleotides not matched to a gene: 4. For the CDR3, the DNA is TGTGCCAGCAGTGGGACAGGGGTGGGTGAAGCTTTCTTT. This codes for CASSGTGVGEAFF.

This rearrangement joins TRBV21-1 to TRBJ2-5; TRBD2, the D gene given by the table, was not confirmed from the DNA. TRBV21-1 represents a pseudogene. The CDR3 has 16 residues. The CDR3 is CASSTQGLAGKETQYF. DNA for the CDR3: TGTGCCAGCAGCACCCAGGGACTAGCGGGAAAAGAGACCCAGTACTTC.

This clone has just one count. This chain joins TRBV6-4 and TRBJ1-1, with 8 positions matching TRBD1. Germline loops: CDR1 MRHNA, CDR2 SNTAGT. Trimming at V came to 3 bases and at J to 4 bases, leaving 1 base not matched to a gene. The CDR3 runs 13 residues. Written as DNA, the CDR3 is TGTGCCAGCAGTGATCAGGGGGCCACTGAAGCTTTCTTT. Its translation: CASSDQGATEAFF.

This clone was seen only once. The chain joins TRBV11-1 to TRBJ2-2, with a possible D match to TRBD1 (5 bases). This CDR3 has 14 amino acids. Trimming took 3 bases from V and 7 from J, leaving 12 bases between them. CDR1 is SGHAT, CDR2 FQDESV, per germline (reference sequence). The CDR3 DNA reads TGTGCCAGCAGCTTCAGGGTAACGGACGGGGAGCTGTTTTTT. It is translated as CASSFRVTDGELFF. The full variable domain, its missing parts supplied by reference TRBV11-1 and TRBJ2-2, is EAEVAQSPRYKITEKSQAVAFWCDPISGHATLYWYRQILGQGPELLVQFQDESVVDDSQLPKDRFSAERLKGVDSTLKIQPAELGDSAMYLCASSFRVTDGELFFGEGSRLTVL.

The chain links TRBV29-1 to TRBJ1-1, with a weak D call TRBD1 (6 bases). Trimming stripped 4 bases from V and 5 bases from J, with 14 bases between. The CDR3 contains 13 residues. Germline V gene data show CDR1 as SQVTM and CDR2 as ANQGSEA. CDR3 region: CSVVGGAGTEAFF. CDR3 sequence (DNA): TGCAGCGTTGTAGGGGGGGCAGGGACTGAAGCTTTCTTT.